The next 20 T cell receptor beta chains were all read from a single sample in a study of blood T cell repertoires in COVID-19. Measured with immunoSEQ multiplex PCR; TCRdb has only the in-frame clones, and not every one. In the table there are more than 250,000 clones, around 90% of which are singletons. The sequenced sample consisted of peripheral blood. These receptors all stem from a man aged 50 to 59 with active or convalescent COVID-19.

V gene TRBV29-1 combines with J gene TRBJ1-2, with D possibly being TRBD1 (6 bases). CDR1 and CDR2 from the germline V gene are SQVTM and ANQGSEA. The V end was cut by 6 bases, the J end by 7 bases, with 15 bases between. The CDR3 spans 12 residues. For the CDR3, the DNA is TGCAGCGTGGTGGACAGTAATCCTGGCTACACCTTC. Protein sequence: CSVVDSNPGYTF.

The rearrangement uses TRBV27 and TRBJ2-2; D ambiguous. The V end was cut by 3 bases, the J end by 1 base, with 6 bases between. Per the germline V gene, CDR1 is MNHEY and CDR2 is SMNVEV (reference sequence). The CDR3 loop spans 14 amino acids. CDR3 nucleotides: TGTGCCAGCAGTTTTTCCTTGAACACCGGGGAGCTGTTTTTT. Translated: CASSFSLNTGELFF.

V is TRBV2 and J is TRBJ1-2, with TRBD1 identical over 9 bases. CDR1 is SNHLY, CDR2 FYNNEI, per germline. V was clipped by 9 bases and J by 8 bases; unmatched bases: 4. This CDR3 spans 11 amino acids. In DNA, the CDR3 is TGTGCCAGTGGACAGGGGAACGGCTACACCTTC. Protein product: CASGQGNGYTF.

V and J are TRBV2 and TRBJ2-2, with TRBD1 matching over 7 bases. Germline V gene sequence: CDR1 SNHLY, CDR2 FYNNEI. The CDR3 length is 15 residues. J lost 0 bases, V lost 5 bases, and 3 bases had no gene match. CDR3 in amino acids: CASSRDSTNTGELFF. Here the CDR3 DNA reads TGTGCCAGCAGTCGGGACAGCACGAACACCGGGGAGCTGTTTTTT.

This chain links TRBV2 with TRBJ1-2; TRBD1 might be the D (5 bases). The CDR3 sequence is 16 residues long. Germline V lookup: CDR1 SNHLY, CDR2 FYNNEI. V was shortened by 2 bases and J by 8 bases, with 21 bases between the two germline ends. CDR3 amino acids: CASSEFGLSGARGYTF. CDR3 coding DNA: TGTGCCAGCAGTGAATTTGGATTGAGTGGGGCGCGGGGCTACACCTTC.

This chain joins TRBV7-9 and TRBJ2-1, with 9 bases fitting TRBD1. V lost 4 bases to trimming and J lost 9 bases; unmatched junction nucleotides: 4. Germline CDR1 reads SEHNR; CDR2 reads FQNEAQ (reference sequence). CDR3 length equals 13 residues. The CDR3 here is CASSSGQGTEQFF. The CDR3 DNA follows: TGTGCCAGCAGCTCGGGACAGGGAACTGAGCAGTTCTTC.

V and J are TRBV2 and TRBJ2-7; TRBD2 matches at 12 bases. After removal of 6 bases from V and 0 bases from J, the junction contained 3 bases not matched to a gene. Looked up from germline, CDR1 is SNHLY and CDR2 is FYNNEI. This CDR3 is 15 amino acids long. The CDR3 coding sequence is TGTGCCAGCAGGGTGACTAGCGGGAGCTCCTACGAGCAGTACTTC. Translation: CASRVTSGSSYEQYF. Variable domain in full (rest from reference TRBV2 and TRBJ2-7): EPEVTQTPSHQVTQMGQEVILRCVPISNHLYFYWYRQILGQKVEFLVSFYNNEISEKSEIFDDQFSVERPDGSNFTLKIRSTKLEDSAMYFCASRVTSGSSYEQYFGPGTRLTVT.

The chain carries TRBV4-3 and TRBJ2-3; 8 bases fit TRBD2. Germline V lookup: CDR1 LGHNA, CDR2 YSLEER. J lost 3 bases, V lost 1 base, and 12 bases had no gene match. The CDR3 totals 18 residues. The CDR3 loop is CASSQVPLADTSTDTQYF. In DNA, the CDR3 is TGCGCCAGCAGCCAAGTTCCACTAGCGGACACTAGTACAGATACGCAGTATTTT.

V and J are TRBV24-1 and TRBJ2-7; perhaps TRBD1 as D (5 bases). Germline V gene sequence: CDR1 KGHDR, CDR2 SFDVKD. The V end was cut by 8 bases, the J end by 0 bases, with 10 bases between. The CDR3 contains 13 residues. The CDR3 sequence is CATKQESSYEQYF. The CDR3 DNA reads TGTGCCACCAAACAGGAAAGCTCCTACGAGCAGTACTTC.

The rearrangement uses TRBV18 and TRBJ1-1, with a weak D call TRBD1 (6 bases). The CDR3 runs to 18 residues. The V end was cut by 3 bases, the J end by 2 bases, with 22 bases between. CDR1 KGHSH and CDR2 LQKENI come from the germline V gene. CDR3 residues: CASSPGTTGGKRNTEAFF. The CDR3 nucleotides read TGTGCCAGCTCACCGGGGACAACGGGGGGGAAGAGAAACACTGAAGCTTTCTTT.

The chain couples TRBV4-1 to TRBJ2-7; no definite D call. Germline values: CDR1 MGHRA, CDR2 YSYEKL. The CDR3 has 14 amino acids. V lost 0 bases and J lost 0, with 6 bases in between. CDR3 in DNA: TGCGCCAGCAGCCAAGAAGCTGCCTCCTACGAGCAGTACTTC. It codes for CASSQEAASYEQYF.

The chain carries TRBV19 and TRBJ2-7; 11 bases fit TRBD2. Germline V lookup: CDR1 LNHDA, CDR2 SQIVND (reference sequence). V dropped 5 bases and J dropped 3; count of bases not matched to a gene: 3. The CDR3 has 14 amino acids. The CDR3 region is CASSPGTSGYEQYF. CDR3 DNA: TGTGCCAGTAGTCCCGGGACTAGCGGCTACGAGCAGTACTTC.

This chain links TRBV5-6 with TRBJ1-5; 7 bases are a match to TRBD1. With V trimmed by 4 bases and J by 5 bases, 6 bases remained unmatched. The CDR3 runs to 14 residues. Germline loops: CDR1 SGHDT, CDR2 YYEEEE. CDR3 in amino acids: CASSVWDRDQPQHF. The CDR3 region has the DNA TGTGCCAGCAGCGTTTGGGACAGAGATCAGCCCCAGCATTTT.

The chain uses TRBV11-3 and TRBJ2-2, with TRBD2 matching over 7 bases. Looked up from germline, CDR1 is SGHNT and CDR2 is YENEEA. The CDR3 runs to 15 residues. J lost 7 bases, V lost 1 base, and 6 bases had no gene match. CDR3 residues: CASSLVGAGSGELFF. CDR3 coding DNA: TGTGCCAGCAGCTTAGTCGGAGCGGGGAGCGGGGAGCTGTTTTTT.

The chain employs TRBV28 and TRBJ1-1; unclear D gene. The CDR3 is 14 amino acids. V was cut by 3 bases and J by 8 bases, with 16 bases left in between. Germline values: CDR1 MDHEN, CDR2 SYDVKM. DNA of the CDR3: TGTGCCAGCAGTTTCGATCGGTACGAAACCGAAGCTTTCTTT. Encoded protein: CASSFDRYETEAFF.

This chain connects TRBV30 to TRBJ2-1; D is possibly TRBD1 (5 bases). CDR1 and CDR2 (germline): GTSNPN, SVGIG (reference sequence). The CDR3 contains 11 residues. Trimming took off 2 bases at V and 7 bases at J, with 6 bases between the two ends. As DNA, the CDR3 is TGTGCCTGGAGTCCAGGGAATGAGCAGTTCTTC. Its protein product is CAWSPGNEQFF. Full variable domain (outside the CDR3, taken from reference TRBV30 and TRBJ2-1): SQTIHQWPATLVQPVGSPLSLECTVEGTSNPNLYWYRQAAGRGLQLLFYSVGIGQISSEVPQNLSASRPQDRQFILSSKKLLLSDSGFYLCAWSPGNEQFFGPGTRLTVL.

This sequence joins TRBV4-3 and TRBJ2-7, with D tentatively TRBD2 (5 bases). V lost 2 bases and J lost 0, with 8 bases in between. Germline V CDR1 and CDR2: LGHNA, YSLEER. The CDR3 runs 14 residues. CDR3 DNA: TGCGCCAGCAGCCAACAGCGGATCTCCTACGAGCAGTACTTC. This encodes CASSQQRISYEQYF.

The chain is built from TRBV21-1 and TRBJ2-1; the table's D gene call, TRBD2, was not cross checked with the DNA. TRBV21-1 is termed a pseudogene. There are 15 residues in the CDR3. This CDR3 is CASSKTSGEPNEQFF. DNA for the CDR3: TGTGCCAGCAGCAAGACTAGCGGGGAGCCCAATGAGCAGTTCTTC.

This chain uses TRBV29-1 with TRBJ2-3; a weak D match, TRBD2 (5 bases). This CDR3 is built from 12 residues. Germline V gives CDR1 SQVTM, CDR2 ANQGSEA. Deletions cut 4 bases from V and 2 bases from J, with 7 bases between. The DNA for the CDR3 is TGCAGCGTTGGAGCGGTCACAGATACGCAGTATTTT. Amino acids: CSVGAVTDTQYF.

The gene calls are TRBV6-5 and TRBJ1-4, with 8 bases that match TRBD1. The V gene's germline CDR1 is MNHEY and CDR2 SVGAGI. The CDR3 has 15 amino acids. V lost 0 bases, J lost 7 bases, and 4 bases stayed unmatched. CDR3 bases: TGTGCCAGCAGTTACTCGACAGGGGTGGGTGAAAAACTGTTTTTT. Amino acid sequence: CASSYSTGVGEKLFF.